The clone carrying this TCR beta chain has a handful of counts. Its matching antigen is unknown. With a J-beta primer mix and a sample-barcoded 5' primer, a second PCR ran about 7 to 11 cycles. TCRdb reprocessed the 5' RACE reads via MiXCR and lists one record per CDR3 protein. The table shows roughly 930,000 distinct CDR3 sequences, with around 48% occurring only once. Trimming pared 4 bases from V and 7 bases from J, leaving 17 bases between. This CDR3 has 15 amino acids. These data come from a study of blood T cells in healthy people across ages. At the level of the study: About one barcoded beta molecule per two T cells came from capture by template switching.

Study outcomes and limitations: TCR beta diversity was tightly associated with the proportion of naive T cells.

Each sample yielded at least 5 micrograms of PBMC total RNA. This chain links TRBV12-3 or TRBV12-4 with TRBJ2-1; D unclear. The specimen sequenced was blood. The source of this sequence is a man aged 25 to 45 in good health. The CDR3 region is CASSSQGIPSNEQFF. The CDR3 nucleotides are TGTGCCAGCAGTTCACAAGGGATCCCTTCGAATGAGCAGTTCTTC.